This TCR beta chain was identified during a study of T cell changes during pregnancy in multiple sclerosis. Sequencing was performed with immunoSEQ multiplex PCR; in TCRdb, only in-frame clones are kept and a portion is missing. The table records tens of thousands of clones, 70% to 90% of them present only once. Germline trimming cut 9 bases from V and 7 bases from J; bases unmatched to any gene: 10. Germline lookup yields CDR1 MNHEY and CDR2 SMNVEV (reference sequence). CDR3 length equals 15 residues. The clonotype originates from a female donor with multiple sclerosis, enrolled in a pregnancy study. V is TRBV27 and J is TRBJ2-1, with 12 bases aligning to TRBD2. Here the sequenced sample was peripheral blood, taken in the first trimester of pregnancy. The CDR3 region has the DNA TGTGCCAGTCGAGGGGGACTAGCGGGTATGAATGAGCAGTTCTTC. Amino acid sequence: CASRGGLAGMNEQFF.